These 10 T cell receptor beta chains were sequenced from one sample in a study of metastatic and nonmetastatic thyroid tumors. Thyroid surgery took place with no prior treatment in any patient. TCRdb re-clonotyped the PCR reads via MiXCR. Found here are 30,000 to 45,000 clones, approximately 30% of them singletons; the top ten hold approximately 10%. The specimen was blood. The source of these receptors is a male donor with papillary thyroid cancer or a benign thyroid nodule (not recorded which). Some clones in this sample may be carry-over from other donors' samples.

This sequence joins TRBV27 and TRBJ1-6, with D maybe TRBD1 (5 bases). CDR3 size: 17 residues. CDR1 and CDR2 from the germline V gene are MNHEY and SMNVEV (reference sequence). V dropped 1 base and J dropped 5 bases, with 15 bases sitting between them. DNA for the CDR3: TGTGCCAGCAGTTTATATTTTGTGGGGGGAAATAATTCACCCCTCCACTTT. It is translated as CASSLYFVGGNNSPLHF.

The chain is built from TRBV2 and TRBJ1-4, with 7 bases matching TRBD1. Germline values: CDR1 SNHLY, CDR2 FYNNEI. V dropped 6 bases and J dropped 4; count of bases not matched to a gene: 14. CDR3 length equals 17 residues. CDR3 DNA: TGTGCCAGCAGGACCGGGACAGCTCCTGTAGGTAATGAAAAACTGTTTTTT. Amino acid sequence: CASRTGTAPVGNEKLFF. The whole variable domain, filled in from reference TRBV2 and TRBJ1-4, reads EPEVTQTPSHQVTQMGQEVILRCVPISNHLYFYWYRQILGQKVEFLVSFYNNEISEKSEIFDDQFSVERPDGSNFTLKIRSTKLEDSAMYFCASRTGTAPVGNEKLFFGSGTQLSVL.

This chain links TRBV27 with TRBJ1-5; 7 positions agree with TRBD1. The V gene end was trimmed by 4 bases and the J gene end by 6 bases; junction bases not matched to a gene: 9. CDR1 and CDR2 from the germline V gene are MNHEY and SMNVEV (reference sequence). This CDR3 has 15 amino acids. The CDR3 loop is CASSSGLDRVQPQHF. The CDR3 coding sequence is TGTGCCAGCAGTTCCGGACTAGACAGGGTTCAGCCCCAGCATTTT.

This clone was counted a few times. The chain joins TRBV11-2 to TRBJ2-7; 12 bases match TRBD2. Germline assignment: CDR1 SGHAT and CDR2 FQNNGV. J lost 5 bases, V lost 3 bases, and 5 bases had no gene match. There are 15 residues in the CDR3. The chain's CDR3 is CASSFGLAGIHEQYF. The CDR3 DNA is TGTGCCAGCAGCTTCGGACTAGCGGGAATCCACGAGCAGTACTTC. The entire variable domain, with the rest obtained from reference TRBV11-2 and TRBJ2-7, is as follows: EAGVAQSPRYKIIEKRQSVAFWCNPISGHATLYWYQQILGQGPKLLIQFQNNGVVDDSQLPKDRFSAERLKGVDSTLKIQPAKLEDSAVYLCASSFGLAGIHEQYFGPGTRLTVT.

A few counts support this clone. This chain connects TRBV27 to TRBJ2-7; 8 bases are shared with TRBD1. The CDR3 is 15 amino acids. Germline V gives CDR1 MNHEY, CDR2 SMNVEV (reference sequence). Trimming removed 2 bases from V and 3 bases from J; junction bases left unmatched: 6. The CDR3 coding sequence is TGTGCCAGCAGTTTACAAGGGACAGGTGTCTACGAGCAGTACTTC. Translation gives CASSLQGTGVYEQYF.

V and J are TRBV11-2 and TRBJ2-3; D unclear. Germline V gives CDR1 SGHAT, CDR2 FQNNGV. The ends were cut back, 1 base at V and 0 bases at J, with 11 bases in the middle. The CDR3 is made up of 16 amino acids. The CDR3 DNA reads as TGTGCCAGCAGCTTAGGGATAGGCAAAAGCACAGATACGCAGTATTTT. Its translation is CASSLGIGKSTDTQYF.

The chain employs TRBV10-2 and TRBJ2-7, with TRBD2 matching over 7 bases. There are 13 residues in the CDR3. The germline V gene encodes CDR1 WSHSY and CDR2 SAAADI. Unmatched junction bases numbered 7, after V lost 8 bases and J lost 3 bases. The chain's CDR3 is CASRSGTNYEQYF. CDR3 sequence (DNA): TGCGCCAGCCGGAGCGGGACCAACTACGAGCAGTACTTC.

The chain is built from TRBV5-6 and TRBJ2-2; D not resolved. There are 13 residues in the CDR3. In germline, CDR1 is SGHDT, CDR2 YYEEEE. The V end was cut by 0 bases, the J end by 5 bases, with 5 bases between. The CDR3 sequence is CASSLEWTGELFF. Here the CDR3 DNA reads TGTGCCAGCAGCTTGGAATGGACCGGGGAGCTGTTTTTT.

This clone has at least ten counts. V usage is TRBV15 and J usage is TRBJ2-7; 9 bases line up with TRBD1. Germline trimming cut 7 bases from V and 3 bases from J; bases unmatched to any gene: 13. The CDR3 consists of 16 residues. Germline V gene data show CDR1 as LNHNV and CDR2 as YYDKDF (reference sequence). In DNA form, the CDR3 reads TGTGCCACCACGCCGAGTGGGGACAGGGTGAACTACGAGCAGTACTTC. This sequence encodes CATTPSGDRVNYEQYF.

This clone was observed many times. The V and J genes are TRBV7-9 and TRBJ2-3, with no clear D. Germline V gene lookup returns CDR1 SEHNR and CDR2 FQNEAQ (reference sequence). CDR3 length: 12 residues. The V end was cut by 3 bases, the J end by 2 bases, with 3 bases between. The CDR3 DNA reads TGTGCCAGCAGCTTTAACACAGATACGCAGTATTTT. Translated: CASSFNTDTQYF.